Each of the 19 T cell receptor beta chains below was sequenced from the same sample in a study of identical twins. TCRdb re-called the 5' RACE reads through MiXCR, storing one row per CDR3 protein. The data contain under 1 million distinct CDR3 sequences, around an eighth of them singletons. In addition, the sample was reused for a study of yellow fever vaccine responses in identical twins.

Sequenced sample: PBMCs. The receptors here all came from a woman aged 18-29 years in good health.

The CDR3 DNA reads TGCAGTGCTAGCCTCGGGGGGAAGGTGGCTAACCAGTACTTC. It specifies CSASLGGKVANQYF. The chain recombines TRBV20-1 with TRBJ2-5; TRBD2 agrees at 7 bases. Germline lookup yields CDR1 DFQATT and CDR2 SNEGSKA (reference sequence). The CDR3 has 14 residues. V trimming: 3 bases; J trimming: 10 bases; junction bases outside the gene matches: 14.

This sequence joins TRBV10-3 and TRBJ1-4; a possible D gene is TRBD1 (5 bases). Germline loops: CDR1 ENHRY, CDR2 SYGVKD. Trimming pared 0 bases from V and 8 bases from J, leaving 13 bases between. The CDR3 is made up of 15 amino acids. The CDR3 sequence: CAISESKGPMEKLFF. DNA of the CDR3: TGTGCCATCAGTGAGTCGAAGGGACCTATGGAAAAACTGTTTTTT.

The chain couples TRBV5-1 to TRBJ2-1, with 9 bases that match TRBD1. CDR1 and CDR2 from the germline V gene are SGHRS and YFSETQ. Trimming removed 1 base from V and 9 bases from J; junction bases left unmatched: 5. CDR3 length: 14 amino acids. CDR3 coding DNA: TGCGCCAGCAGCTTGACAGGGGGCTCAGGTGAGCAGTTCTTC. Encoded protein: CASSLTGGSGEQFF.

The V call is TRBV20-1, the J call TRBJ1-1, with D hard to call. The CDR3 is 15 residues long. With 0 bases removed from V and 0 bases from J, the gap between germline ends came to 11 bases. Germline values: CDR1 DFQATT, CDR2 SNEGSKA (reference sequence). Written as DNA, the CDR3 is TGCAGTGCTAGAGATAGAAGCATTATGAACACTGAAGCTTTCTTT. Protein product: CSARDRSIMNTEAFF.

This clonotype was observed a few times. This chain links TRBV4-1 with TRBJ1-3; 7 bases match TRBD1. The germline V gene has CDR1 MGHRA and CDR2 YSYEKL. V was clipped by 4 bases and J by 0 bases; unmatched bases: 6. The CDR3 has 16 amino acids. This CDR3 is CASSPQGSYSGNTIYF. The CDR3 DNA sequence: TGCGCCAGCAGCCCACAGGGGTCCTACTCTGGAAACACCATATATTTT.

This clonotype was found a few times. This sequence joins TRBV5-6 and TRBJ2-1; 13 bases line up with TRBD2. This CDR3 comprises 18 residues. Trimming removed 3 bases from V and 2 bases from J; junction bases left unmatched: 8. Looked up from germline, CDR1 is SGHDT and CDR2 is YYEEEE. The CDR3 sequence: CASSSRTSGGPPYNEQFF. Here the CDR3 DNA reads TGTGCCAGCAGCTCAAGGACTAGCGGGGGCCCTCCCTACAATGAGCAGTTCTTC.

This clonotype was detected a few times. The chain couples TRBV27 to TRBJ2-1; 7 nucleotides agree with TRBD2. CDR1 and CDR2 from the germline V gene are MNHEY and SMNVEV (reference sequence). Germline trimming cut 5 bases from V and 3 bases from J; bases unmatched to any gene: 13. The length of the CDR3 is 17 residues. CDR3 protein: CASSGGGGSPRYNEQFF. DNA of the CDR3: TGTGCCAGCAGTGGTGGAGGCGGGAGCCCCCGCTACAATGAGCAGTTCTTC.

J is TRBJ2-7 and V is TRBV10-1, with 9 bases identical to TRBD2. Germline CDR1 is WNHNN and CDR2 is SYGVQD (reference sequence). The CDR3 has 15 amino acids. V trimming: 3 bases; J trimming: 1 base; junction bases outside the gene matches: 4. The CDR3 reads CASSDSREGSYEQYF. DNA for the CDR3: TGCGCCAGCAGTGACTCGCGGGAGGGATCCTACGAGCAGTACTTC.

This clonotype has a count of ten or more. The gene calls are TRBV4-1 and TRBJ1-5; D gene ambiguous. V lost 2 bases to trimming and J lost 5 bases, with 7 bases between them. Germline lookup yields CDR1 MGHRA and CDR2 YSYEKL. The CDR3 runs to 13 residues. The CDR3 DNA follows: TGCGCCAGCAGCCAAAGACCAGATCAGCCCCAGCATTTT. Translated, it gives CASSQRPDQPQHF.

The sample holds a few counts of this clonotype. The rearrangement links TRBV18 to TRBJ2-3; D may be TRBD2 (6 bases). V lost 0 bases and J lost 6, with 16 bases in between. The CDR3 consists of 16 residues. Germline CDR1 KGHSH, CDR2 LQKENI. The CDR3 spells CASSPPATRQGDTQYF. CDR3 bases: TGTGCCAGCTCACCACCGGCGACTAGGCAAGGTGATACGCAGTATTTT.

This sequence joins TRBV29-1 and TRBJ1-1, with 8 bases aligning to TRBD1. The CDR3 contains 13 residues. Trimming at V came to 3 bases and at J to 7 bases, leaving 7 bases not matched to a gene. CDR1 is SQVTM, CDR2 ANQGSEA, per germline. CDR3 in amino acids: CSVDERGTGEAFF. DNA for the CDR3: TGCAGCGTTGATGAGCGGGGGACAGGTGAAGCTTTCTTT.

The count of this clonotype is one. The V call is TRBV29-1, the J call TRBJ2-5; no firm D call. Trimming stripped 7 bases from V and 5 bases from J, with 8 bases between. This CDR3 is 10 amino acids long. Per the germline V gene, CDR1 is SQVTM and CDR2 is ANQGSEA. The CDR3 sequence is CSAHFETQYF. The CDR3 nucleotides read TGCAGCGCCCACTTTGAGACCCAGTACTTC.

This clonotype has a single count. A much more abundant neighbour one base away suggests this may be a read error. The gene calls are TRBV5-1 and TRBJ1-4; 7 bases map to TRBD1. Germline trimming cut 2 bases from V and 3 bases from J; bases unmatched to any gene: 1. The V gene's germline CDR1 is SGHRS and CDR2 YFSETQ. This CDR3 is built from 14 residues. The CDR3 DNA sequence: TGCGCCAGCAGCTTCGGGACAGCTAATGAAAAACTGTTTTTT. Protein product: CASSFGTANEKLFF.

CDR3 bases: TGCAGTGCTAGAGATGGGGGTCGGGAAGAGACCCAGTACTTC. Residues: CSARDGGREETQYF. The chain has TRBV20-1 and TRBJ2-5; D assignment may be TRBD1 or TRBD2 (5 bases each). Germline values: CDR1 DFQATT, CDR2 SNEGSKA (reference sequence). The CDR3 has 14 amino acids. Trimming pared 0 bases from V and 3 bases from J, leaving 11 bases between.

This clonotype came up a few times. The chain recombines TRBV7-9 with TRBJ2-3; D remains ambiguous. Germline loops: CDR1 SEHNR, CDR2 FQNEAQ (reference sequence). The V and J ends lost 1 base and 2 bases respectively, with 16 bases between them. The CDR3 length is 17 residues. The CDR3 protein is CASSLGVRQESTDTQYF. In DNA form, the CDR3 reads TGTGCCAGCAGCTTAGGGGTTCGGCAGGAGTCCACAGATACGCAGTATTTT.

CDR3 region: CATSSPALAVHEQYF. CDR3 nucleotide sequence: TGTGCCACCAGCAGCCCGGCACTAGCGGTCCACGAGCAGTACTTC. The rearrangement uses TRBV15 and TRBJ2-7; 8 positions agree with TRBD2. This CDR3 has 15 amino acids. V lost 3 bases to trimming and J lost 5 bases; unmatched junction nucleotides: 9. Germline CDR1 is LNHNV and CDR2 is YYDKDF (reference sequence).

This clonotype was counted at least ten times. The CDR3: CASSLLPQGYPETQYF. CDR3 sequence (DNA): TGTGCCAGCAGTTTACTCCCACAGGGCTACCCGGAGACCCAGTACTTC. The V gene is TRBV12-3 or TRBV12-4, the J gene TRBJ2-5; D might be TRBD1 (6 bases). The CDR3 sequence is 16 residues long. Trimming took 2 bases from V and 5 from J, leaving 18 bases between them.

This clonotype was found a few times. This rearrangement joins TRBV12-3 or TRBV12-4 to TRBJ2-4; a possible D gene is TRBD2 (6 bases). CDR3 size: 11 residues. V lost 3 bases and J 13 bases, leaving 10 bases between the germline ends. The CDR3 reads CASSFGRHQYF. CDR3 DNA sequence: TGTGCCAGCAGTTTCGGGAGACACCAGTACTTC.

This clonotype was seen a few times. The chain is built from TRBV5-1 and TRBJ2-1; 9 nucleotides align to TRBD2. V was pared by 0 bases and J by 8 bases, with 9 bases of the junction left unmatched. This CDR3 comprises 16 residues. From germline, CDR1 is SGHRS and CDR2 YFSETQ. The CDR3 coding sequence is TGCGCCAGCAGCTTGGCCCTGTCTAGCGGGATTGATGAGCAGTTCTTC. As protein: CASSLALSSGIDEQFF.